The 18 T cell receptor beta chains in this list originate from one sample, sequenced in a study of T cells in Graves' hyperthyroidism and ophthalmopathy (dated by TCRdb to about 2019). Library preparation employed multiplex PCR. Instrument on record: Illumina HiSeq 2000. The TCR beta CDR3 regions were amplified from the RNA transcripts. For the first round of RT-PCR on the TCR CDR3, the HTBI primer set was used together with the Qiagen OneStep RT-PCR kit. TCRdb reprocessing: public reads trimmed at Q25 with fastp, clones called with MiXCR, in-frame beta chains kept. Under each unique CDR3 protein, matching rows form one entry showing the most common genes and DNA. The sample table records a few hundred thousand distinct CDR3 sequences; 14% of these occur just once. Under 20% of the sample belongs to the ten largest clones. Input material: blood. All receptors derive from a woman younger than 35 with Graves' hyperthyroidism.

The table lists this clonotype with many counts. The J gene is TRBJ2-1, the V gene TRBV7-9, with 9 bases aligning to TRBD2. Germline V gene sequence: CDR1 SEHNR, CDR2 FQNEAQ (reference sequence). CDR3 size: 16 residues. V lost 5 bases to trimming and J lost 6 bases; unmatched junction nucleotides: 11. CDR3 amino acids: CASSPQGGRDSNEQFF. DNA for the CDR3: TGTGCCAGCAGCCCCCAAGGCGGGAGGGACTCCAATGAGCAGTTCTTC. Variable domain in full (rest from reference TRBV7-9 and TRBJ2-1): DTGVSQNPRHKITKRGQNVTFRCDPISEHNRLYWYRQTLGQGPEFLTYFQNEAQLEKSRLLSDRFSAERPKGSFSTLEIQRTEQGDSAMYLCASSPQGGRDSNEQFFGPGTRLTVL.

V is TRBV19 and J is TRBJ1-2; D perhaps matches TRBD1 (5 bases). This CDR3 has 16 residues. With 1 base removed from V and 3 bases from J, the gap between germline ends came to 15 bases. CDR1 is LNHDA and CDR2 is SQIVND in the germline V gene (reference sequence). For the CDR3, the DNA is TGTGCCAGTAGTATAGGGGGACCGGCCGGGTACTATGGCTACACCTTC. This translates into CASSIGGPAGYYGYTF.

This clonotype was counted at least ten times. The rearrangement joins TRBV28 to TRBJ2-3, with unresolved D. Germline V gene sequence: CDR1 MDHEN, CDR2 SYDVKM. The CDR3 consists of 12 residues. Between the trimmed V and J ends, which lost 5 bases and 2 bases, there was a span of 5 bases. The CDR3, as DNA: TGTGCCAGCAGTCCCCCCACAGATACGCAGTATTTT. Translation: CASSPPTDTQYF.

This clonotype appeared once. At one end the junction does not follow the germline gene, possibly because of a read error. In nucleotides, the CDR3 is TGCGCCAGCAGCCAAGGGACTAGCCTGGGCCGATCCTATGAGCAGTACTTC. Translated: CASSQGTSLGRSYEQYF. The genes are TRBV4-1 and TRBJ2-7; 8 bases are a match to TRBD2. The CDR3 spans 17 residues. The germline V gene encodes CDR1 MGHRA and CDR2 YSYEKL.

This clonotype was detected a few times. The genes are TRBV3-1 and TRBJ1-3; D gene ambiguous. CDR1 and CDR2 from the germline V gene are LGHDT and YNNKEL (reference sequence). The CDR3 has 15 residues. Trimming stripped 1 base from V and 4 bases from J, with 11 bases between. This CDR3 reads CASSQGSGIGNTIYF. The DNA of the CDR3 is TGTGCCAGCAGCCAAGGGTCGGGGATCGGAAACACCATATATTTT.

There are a few counts of this clonotype. V is TRBV18 and J is TRBJ1-2; the D is unclear. CDR3 length: 13 amino acids. Between the trimmed V and J ends, which lost 2 bases and 1 base, there was a span of 5 bases. CDR1 is KGHSH, CDR2 LQKENI, per germline. The CDR3 bases are TGTGCCAGCTCACCAGAGGTTAACTATGGCTACACCTTC. It codes for CASSPEVNYGYTF.

This clonotype was found once. The genes are TRBV25-1 and TRBJ1-5; D not resolved. The CDR3 consists of 14 residues. V shed 2 bases and J shed 4 bases, with 9 bases lying between them. Germline CDR1 MGHDK, CDR2 SYGVNS. The CDR3 DNA follows: TGTGCCAGCAGTGAAGTCGGCCAGAATCAGCCCCAGCATTTT. It translates to CASSEVGQNQPQHF.

This clonotype came up many times. The chain joins TRBV6-1 to TRBJ1-2; possible D gene TRBD1, 6 bases. V was trimmed by 6 bases and J by 6 bases, leaving 14 bases between them. Germline values: CDR1 MNHNS, CDR2 SASEGT. CDR3 length: 13 amino acids. This chain's CDR3 is CASRASGAHGYTF. For the CDR3, the DNA is TGTGCCAGCAGAGCCTCAGGGGCCCATGGCTACACCTTC.

This chain links TRBV7-3 with TRBJ1-1, with a tentative D call TRBD1 (5 bases). The CDR3 is 12 residues long. V lost 2 bases and J 11 bases, leaving 12 bases between the germline ends. Germline V CDR1 and CDR2: SGHTA, FQGTGA. The CDR3 DNA reads as TGTGCCAGCAGCTTACTTGGGGGAAGGGCTTTCTTT. Translating gives CASSLLGGRAFF. Complete variable domain (other parts from reference TRBV7-3 and TRBJ1-1): GAGVSQTPSNKVTEKGKYVELRCDPISGHTALYWYRQSLGQGPEFLIYFQGTGAADDSGLPNDRFFAVRPEGSVSTLKIQRTERGDSAVYLCASSLLGGRAFFGQGTRLTVV.

This clonotype was found many times. The gene calls are TRBV11-3 and TRBJ2-5; 12 bases are a match to TRBD2. Germline CDR1 SGHNT, CDR2 YENEEA. V lost 3 bases, J lost 6 bases, and 5 bases stayed unmatched. The CDR3 has 15 residues. The CDR3 sequence is CASSLTSGSGQTQYF. The CDR3 coding sequence is TGTGCCAGCAGCTTGACTAGCGGGAGTGGCCAGACCCAGTACTTC.

In nucleotides, the CDR3 is TGTGCCAGCAGTGGTGCCGGGACAGGGGGCGCAGGCATTCAGTACTTC. It translates to CASSGAGTGGAGIQYF. This chain uses TRBV27 with TRBJ2-4; 12 bases agree with TRBD1. With 5 bases clipped from V and 9 bases from J, the junction kept 11 bases outside the gene matches. The CDR3 spans 16 residues. From germline, CDR1 is MNHEY and CDR2 SMNVEV (reference sequence).

This clonotype was seen a handful of times. The chain combines TRBV9 with TRBJ2-2, with 9 bases lining up with TRBD2. The germline CDR1 and CDR2 sequences are SGDLS and YYNGEE. With 2 bases clipped from V and 3 bases from J, the junction kept 11 bases outside the gene matches. The CDR3 is made up of 18 amino acids. CDR3 residues: CASSVRLAGSLDTGELFF. The CDR3 region has the DNA TGTGCCAGCAGCGTCAGGCTAGCGGGATCCTTAGACACCGGGGAGCTGTTTTTT.

This clonotype appeared many times. The V call is TRBV9, the J call TRBJ1-1; D unclear. Per germline, CDR1 SGDLS and CDR2 YYNGEE. The CDR3 is 15 amino acids. Deletions cut 0 bases from V and 4 bases from J, with 13 bases between. CDR3 coding DNA: TGTGCCAGCAGCGTAGGTGCGATTCGGGGCACTGAAGCTTTCTTT. Its protein is CASSVGAIRGTEAFF.

At least ten counts were recorded for this clonotype. V and J are TRBV6-1 and TRBJ1-2; D is unclear. CDR1 is MNHNS, CDR2 SASEGT, per germline. Trimming removed 5 bases at V and 0 bases at J, with 19 bases between. This CDR3 has 17 amino acids. CDR3 loop: CASSYAFLPGPNYGYTF. The CDR3, as DNA: TGTGCCAGCAGTTACGCCTTTTTACCGGGTCCTAACTATGGCTACACCTTC.

This rearrangement joins TRBV15 to TRBJ1-5; the match to TRBD1 covers 7 bases. Germline values: CDR1 LNHNV, CDR2 YYDKDF (reference sequence). The CDR3 consists of 17 residues. V lost 5 bases and J lost 2; bases outside the gene matches: 12. CDR3 in amino acids: CATSPLRGPGGNQPQHF. The CDR3 DNA follows: TGTGCCACCAGCCCCCTAAGGGGGCCTGGAGGCAATCAGCCCCAGCATTTT. Complete variable domain (other parts from reference TRBV15 and TRBJ1-5): DAMVIQNPRYQVTQFGKPVTLSCSQTLNHNVMYWYQQKSSQAPKLLFHYYDKDFNNEADTPDNFQSRRPNTSFCFLDIRSPGLGDTAMYLCATSPLRGPGGNQPQHFGDGTRLSIL.

This clonotype showed up many times. This rearrangement joins TRBV5-1 to TRBJ1-1; D possibly corresponds to TRBD1 (5 bases). There are 15 residues in the CDR3. V was clipped by 0 bases and J by 1 base, with 10 bases between them. The germline CDR1 and CDR2 sequences are SGHRS and YFSETQ. CDR3 loop: CASSLAGDPNTEAFF. CDR3 coding DNA: TGCGCCAGCAGCTTGGCGGGGGATCCGAACACTGAAGCTTTCTTT. Combining the CDR3 with reference TRBV5-1 and TRBJ1-1 gives the whole variable domain KAGVTQTPRYLIKTRGQQVTLSCSPISGHRSVSWYQQTPGQGLQFLFEYFSETQRNKGNFPGRFSGRQFSNSRSEMNVSTLELGDSALYLCASSLAGDPNTEAFFGQGTRLTVV.

This clonotype was recorded many times. This chain links TRBV6-1 with TRBJ2-7; the D gene is possibly TRBD1 (5 bases). The CDR3 runs 13 residues. V was clipped by 2 bases and J by 3 bases, with 8 bases between them. The germline V gene has CDR1 MNHNS and CDR2 SASEGT. The CDR3 DNA is TGTGCCAGCAGTGAACCGCAGGGCTACGAGCAGTACGTC. Translation gives CASSEPQGYEQYV.

This rearrangement joins TRBV5-1 to TRBJ2-3, with 7 nucleotides matching TRBD1. Germline V gives CDR1 SGHRS, CDR2 YFSETQ. V was clipped by 0 bases and J by 8 bases; unmatched bases: 6. The CDR3 extends over 14 amino acids. The CDR3 nucleotides are TGCGCCAGCAGCTTGGATCTAGGGGGCGTTACGCAGTATTTT. Its translation: CASSLDLGGVTQYF.